This TCR beta chain was identified in a study of glioma-infiltrating T cells. Using RNA template, CDR3s of TCR alpha and beta were amplified with iRepertoire arm-PCR. Each CDR3 protein gets one entry after TCRdb re-called the multiplex PCR reads with MiXCR. The sample contains about 93,000 distinct CDR3 sequences, around 42% of which appear only once. Germline V lookup: CDR1 ENHRY, CDR2 SYGVKD. The CDR3 is 14 residues long. Trimming shortened V by 4 bases and J by 4 bases, and 13 bases separated the two germline ends. This clonotype was counted ten times or more. Material: glioma tissue, nonneoplastic brain tissue, or PBMCs (not recorded which). This TCR derives from a human donor with low-grade glioma or glioblastoma, undergoing nonglioma brain surgery, or in good health (not recorded which). This chain uses TRBV10-3 with TRBJ1-1, with D possibly matching TRBD1 (5 bases). For the CDR3, the DNA is TGTGCCATCAGTGGTTCATTGGGGGTCACTGAAGCTTTCTTT. Protein: CAISGSLGVTEAFF.